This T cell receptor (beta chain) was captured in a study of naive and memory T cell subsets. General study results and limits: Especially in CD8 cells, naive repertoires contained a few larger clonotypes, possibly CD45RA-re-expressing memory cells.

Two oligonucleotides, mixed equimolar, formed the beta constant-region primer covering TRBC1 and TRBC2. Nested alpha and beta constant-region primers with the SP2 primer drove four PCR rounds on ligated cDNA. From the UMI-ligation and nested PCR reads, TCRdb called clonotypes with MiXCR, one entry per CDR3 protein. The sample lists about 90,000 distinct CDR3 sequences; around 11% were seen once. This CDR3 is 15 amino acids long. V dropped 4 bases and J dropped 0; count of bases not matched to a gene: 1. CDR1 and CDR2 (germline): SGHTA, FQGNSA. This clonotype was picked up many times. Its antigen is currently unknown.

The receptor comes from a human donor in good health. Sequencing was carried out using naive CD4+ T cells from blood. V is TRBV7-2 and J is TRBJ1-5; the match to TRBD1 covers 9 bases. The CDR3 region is CASSSGQGSNQPQHF. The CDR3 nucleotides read TGTGCCAGCAGCTCGGGACAGGGTAGCAATCAGCCCCAGCATTTT. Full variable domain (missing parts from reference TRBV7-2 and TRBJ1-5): GAGVSQSPSNKVTEKGKDVELRCDPISGHTALYWYRQSLGQGLEFLIYFQGNSAPDKSGLPSDRFSAERTGGSVSTLTIQRTQQEDSAVYLCASSSGQGSNQPQHFGDGTRLSIL.